This T cell receptor beta chain was retrieved from a study of blood T cell repertoires in COVID-19. Study overall: COVID-19 samples collected from the United States, Italy and Spain covered acute and convalescent phases. T cells, B-cell-depleted T cells, or PBMCs supplied cDNA or gDNA.

The V and J ends lost 5 bases and 7 bases, in that order; junction bases with no gene match: 6. Germline V CDR1 and CDR2: SEHNR, FQNEAQ (reference sequence). The CDR3 has 15 amino acids. Authors' methods: How many nucleated cells were present was estimated from reference gene primer amplification. The assay was immunoSEQ multiplex PCR, and TCRdb's table has in-frame clones only and misses some. D and trimming were read from the DNA, whereas the V and J calls and clone size are those reported in that table. The profile shows roughly 84,000 clones, roughly 80% of them singletons. The chain has TRBV7-9 and TRBJ1-6, with 9 bases identical to TRBD1. Sequenced sample: peripheral blood. The receptor was derived from a man at least 80 years old with active or convalescent COVID-19. The CDR3 DNA is TGTGCCAGCAGCCAAGGGACAGGGTCGAATTCACCCCTCCACTTT. As protein: CASSQGTGSNSPLHF. The variable domain in full, completed from reference TRBV7-9 and TRBJ1-6, reads DTGVSQNPRHKITKRGQNVTFRCDPISEHNRLYWYRQTLGQGPEFLTYFQNEAQLEKSRLLSDRFSAERPKGSFSTLEIQRTEQGDSAMYLCASSQGTGSNSPLHFGNGTRLTVT.